The 11 T cell receptor beta chains given below trace back to one sample, sequenced in a study of spatial heterogeneity in lung cancer. Time point here: blood at routine non-recurrence follow-up after resection. Frozen PBMC, nontumor lung or tumor provided whole RNA, which was sequenced unsorted. Using its own MiXCR run on the 5' RACE reads, TCRdb lists one record per CDR3 protein. The sample includes about 120,000 distinct CDR3 sequences, 12% of them seen just once. The specimen was PBMCs, collected at follow-up. These receptors were obtained from a male donor with early-stage non-small cell lung cancer.

The chain is built from TRBV12-3 or TRBV12-4 and TRBJ2-1; D could derive from TRBD1 or TRBD2 (5 bases each). The CDR3 is made up of 12 amino acids. V lost 8 bases and J lost 0, with 5 bases in between. The CDR3 coding sequence is TGTGCCAGCGGGGGCTCCTACAATGAGCAGTTCTTC. It is translated as CASGGSYNEQFF.

This clonotype was detected only a few times. The chain employs TRBV6-4 and TRBJ2-3; D is uncertain. Trimming left V 2 bases short and J 2 bases short, with 5 bases between. In germline, CDR1 is MRHNA, CDR2 SNTAGT. CDR3 size: 13 residues. The CDR3 sequence is CASSDDPTDTQYF. CDR3 nucleotides: TGTGCCAGCAGTGACGACCCCACAGATACGCAGTATTTT.

This clonotype was recorded at least ten times. The CDR3 sequence: CASSSGTVNQPQHF. The DNA of the CDR3 is TGTGCCAGCAGCTCGGGGACAGTTAATCAGCCCCAGCATTTT. The chain joins TRBV7-2 to TRBJ1-5, with TRBD1 identical over 7 bases. Trimming cost V 4 bases and J 4 bases; bases outside gene matches: 4. This CDR3 region has 14 residues. Germline CDR1 is SGHTA and CDR2 is FQGNSA.

The chain recombines TRBV28 with TRBJ2-1; 10 bases are a match to TRBD2. Germline loops: CDR1 MDHEN, CDR2 SYDVKM. The CDR3 runs 17 residues. The J segment lost 2 bases and the V segment lost 6 bases, leaving 10 bases of the junction unmatched. The CDR3 coding sequence is TGTGCCAGCAGCGTACTAGCGGGGCCACCCACCTACAATGAGCAGTTCTTC. It encodes CASSVLAGPPTYNEQFF.

The chain is built from TRBV7-6 and TRBJ2-1; 13 nucleotides line up with TRBD2. The V segment lost 3 bases and the J segment 8 bases; nucleotides outside the gene matches: 4. The CDR3 sequence is 15 residues long. From germline, CDR1 is SGHVS and CDR2 FNYEAQ. CDR3 sequence reads: CASSLTSGGIYEQFF. Here the CDR3 DNA reads TGTGCCAGCAGCTTGACTAGCGGGGGGATCTATGAGCAGTTCTTC.

This clonotype was seen only a few times. The chain uses TRBV29-1 and TRBJ2-1; tentative D call: TRBD2 (6 bases). Germline V CDR1 and CDR2: SQVTM, ANQGSEA. V was pared by 1 base and J by 8 bases, with 9 bases between. The CDR3 is 12 residues long. In DNA form, the CDR3 reads TGCAGCGTTGAAGCTAGCGTGGATGAGCAGTTCTTC. This codes for CSVEASVDEQFF.

This clonotype appeared many times. V usage is TRBV6-5 and J usage is TRBJ1-2; unclear D gene. Germline lookup yields CDR1 MNHEY and CDR2 SVGAGI. The germline V and J ends were trimmed by 6 bases and 2 bases, with 10 bases remaining between them. The CDR3 extends over 13 amino acids. The CDR3 is CASRLLSNYGYTF. As DNA, the CDR3 is TGTGCCAGCAGATTACTGTCCAACTATGGCTACACCTTC.

V usage is TRBV5-1 and J usage is TRBJ1-2; the D gene is possibly TRBD1 (6 bases). The V and J ends lost 2 bases and 5 bases respectively, with 16 bases between them. Germline V CDR1 and CDR2: SGHRS, YFSETQ. There are 15 residues in the CDR3. The CDR3 coding sequence is TGCGCCAGCAGCTTAAAAGAGGACAGAAAATATGGCTACACCTTC. Translating it yields CASSLKEDRKYGYTF. Looking up the rest from reference TRBV5-1 and TRBJ1-2 gives the full variable domain: KAGVTQTPRYLIKTRGQQVTLSCSPISGHRSVSWYQQTPGQGLQFLFEYFSETQRNKGNFPGRFSGRQFSNSRSEMNVSTLELGDSALYLCASSLKEDRKYGYTFGSGTRLTVV.

This clonotype has at least ten counts. Here the CDR3 reads CASSEDRNTEAFF. In nucleotides, the CDR3 is TGTGCCAGCAGTGAGGACAGGAACACTGAAGCTTTCTTT. J is TRBJ1-1 and V is TRBV25-1; tentatively, D is TRBD1 (6 bases). The V end was cut by 3 bases, the J end by 1 base, with 6 bases between. The CDR3 length is 13 residues. Germline CDR1 is MGHDK and CDR2 is SYGVNS. Full variable domain (remainder filled in from reference TRBV25-1 and TRBJ1-1): EADIYQTPRYLVIGTGKKITLECSQTMGHDKMYWYQQDPGMELHLIHYSYGVNSTEKGDLSSESTVSRIRTEHFPLTLESARPSHTSQYLCASSEDRNTEAFFGQGTRLTVV.

This clonotype was observed a handful of times. This chain links TRBV7-6 with TRBJ2-5; 10 bases are shared with TRBD1. Germline V gene data show CDR1 as SGHVS and CDR2 as FNYEAQ. V was pared by 6 bases and J by 0 bases, with 10 bases of the junction left unmatched. This CDR3 region has 17 residues. DNA for the CDR3: TGTGCCAGCAGACCCAACCCGGGACAGGGGTACCAAGAGACCCAGTACTTC. Translation gives CASRPNPGQGYQETQYF.

V is TRBV29-1 and J is TRBJ1-2; 12 bases line up with TRBD1. This CDR3 comprises 16 residues. Losses at the gene ends were 6 bases for V and 4 bases for J; bases not matched to a gene: 12. Germline V gene sequence: CDR1 SQVTM, CDR2 ANQGSEA. The chain's CDR3 is CSVTGGTGGFGYGYTF. DNA for the CDR3: TGCAGCGTGACTGGTGGGACAGGGGGCTTCGGCTATGGCTACACCTTC.